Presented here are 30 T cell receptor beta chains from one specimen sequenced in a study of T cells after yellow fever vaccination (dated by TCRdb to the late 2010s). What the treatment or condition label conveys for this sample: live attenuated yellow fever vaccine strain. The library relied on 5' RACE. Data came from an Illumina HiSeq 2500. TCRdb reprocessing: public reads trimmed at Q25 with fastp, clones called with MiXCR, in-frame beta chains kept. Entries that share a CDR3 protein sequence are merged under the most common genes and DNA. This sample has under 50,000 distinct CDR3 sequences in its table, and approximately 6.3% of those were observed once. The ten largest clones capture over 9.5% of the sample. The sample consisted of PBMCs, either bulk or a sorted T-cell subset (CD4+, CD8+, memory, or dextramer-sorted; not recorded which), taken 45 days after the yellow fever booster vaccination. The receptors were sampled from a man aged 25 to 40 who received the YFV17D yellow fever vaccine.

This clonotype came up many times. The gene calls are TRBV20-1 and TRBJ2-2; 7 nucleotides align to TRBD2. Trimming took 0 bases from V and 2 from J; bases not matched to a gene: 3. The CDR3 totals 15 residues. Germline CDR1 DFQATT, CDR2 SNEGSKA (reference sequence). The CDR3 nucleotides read TGCAGTGCTAGAGATGGCGGGAGCAACACCGGGGAGCTGTTTTTT. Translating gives CSARDGGSNTGELFF.

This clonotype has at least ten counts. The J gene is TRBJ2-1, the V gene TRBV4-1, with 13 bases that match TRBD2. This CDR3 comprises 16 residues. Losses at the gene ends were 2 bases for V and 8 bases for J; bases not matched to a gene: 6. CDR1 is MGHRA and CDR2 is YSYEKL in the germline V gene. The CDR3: CASSQLGTSGIYEQFF. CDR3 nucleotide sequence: TGCGCCAGCAGCCAATTGGGGACTAGCGGGATCTATGAGCAGTTCTTC.

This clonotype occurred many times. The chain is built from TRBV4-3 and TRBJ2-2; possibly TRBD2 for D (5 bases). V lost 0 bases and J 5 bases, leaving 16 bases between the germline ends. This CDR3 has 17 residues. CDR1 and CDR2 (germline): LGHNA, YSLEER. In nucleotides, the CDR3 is TGCGCCAGCAGCCAAGAAGGTCGGGGTCATCAGACCGGGGAGCTGTTTTTT. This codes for CASSQEGRGHQTGELFF.

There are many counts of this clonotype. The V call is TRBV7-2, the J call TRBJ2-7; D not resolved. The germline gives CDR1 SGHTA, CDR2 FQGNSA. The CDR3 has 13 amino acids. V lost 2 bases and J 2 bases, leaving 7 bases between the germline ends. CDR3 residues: CASSLQATYEQYF. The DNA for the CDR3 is TGTGCCAGCAGCTTACAGGCAACCTACGAGCAGTACTTC. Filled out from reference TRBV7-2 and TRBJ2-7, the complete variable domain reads GAGVSQSPSNKVTEKGKDVELRCDPISGHTALYWYRQSLGQGLEFLIYFQGNSAPDKSGLPSDRFSAERTGGSVSTLTIQRTQQEDSAVYLCASSLQATYEQYFGPGTRLTVT.

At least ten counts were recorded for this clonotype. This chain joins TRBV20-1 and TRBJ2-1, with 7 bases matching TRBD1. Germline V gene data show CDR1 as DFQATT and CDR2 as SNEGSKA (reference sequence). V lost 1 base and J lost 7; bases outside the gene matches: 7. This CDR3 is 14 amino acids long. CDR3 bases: TGCAGTGCTAGAGGACAGGGCCCGGGGAATGAGCAGTTCTTC. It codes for CSARGQGPGNEQFF.

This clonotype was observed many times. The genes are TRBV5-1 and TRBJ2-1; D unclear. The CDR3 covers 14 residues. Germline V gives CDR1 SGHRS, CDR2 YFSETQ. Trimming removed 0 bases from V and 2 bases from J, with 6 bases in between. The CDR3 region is CASSLGSTYNEQFF. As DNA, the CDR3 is TGCGCCAGCAGCTTGGGGAGTACCTACAATGAGCAGTTCTTC.

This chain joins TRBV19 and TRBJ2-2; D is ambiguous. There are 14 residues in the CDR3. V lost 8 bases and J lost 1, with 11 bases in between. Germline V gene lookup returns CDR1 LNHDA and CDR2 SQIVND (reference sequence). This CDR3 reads CASGVTVNTGELFF. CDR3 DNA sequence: TGTGCCAGTGGGGTTACGGTGAACACCGGGGAGCTGTTTTTT.

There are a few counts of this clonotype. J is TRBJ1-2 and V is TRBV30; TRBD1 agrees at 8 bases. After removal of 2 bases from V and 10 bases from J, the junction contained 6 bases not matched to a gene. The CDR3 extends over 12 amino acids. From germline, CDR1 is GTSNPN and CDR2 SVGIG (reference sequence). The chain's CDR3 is CAWSPGGSAYTF. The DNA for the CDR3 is TGTGCCTGGAGTCCAGGGGGCTCTGCCTACACCTTC.

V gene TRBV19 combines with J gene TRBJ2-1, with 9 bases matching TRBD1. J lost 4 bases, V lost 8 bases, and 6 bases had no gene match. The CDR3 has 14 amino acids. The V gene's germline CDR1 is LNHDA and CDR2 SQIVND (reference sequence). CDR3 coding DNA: TGTGCCAGTTCCCGGGACAGGGCGTACAATGAGCAGTTCTTC. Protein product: CASSRDRAYNEQFF. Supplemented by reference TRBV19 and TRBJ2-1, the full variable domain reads DGGITQSPKYLFRKEGQNVTLSCEQNLNHDAMYWYRQDPGQGLRLIYYSQIVNDFQKGDIAEGYSVSREKKESFPLTVTSAQKNPTAFYLCASSRDRAYNEQFFGPGTRLTVL.

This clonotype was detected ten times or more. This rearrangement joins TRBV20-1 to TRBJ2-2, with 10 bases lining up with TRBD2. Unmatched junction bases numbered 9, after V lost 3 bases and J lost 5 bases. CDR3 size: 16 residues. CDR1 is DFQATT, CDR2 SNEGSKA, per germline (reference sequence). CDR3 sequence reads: CSASSSSGSVTGELFF. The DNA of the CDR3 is TGCAGTGCTAGCTCCTCTAGCGGGAGTGTTACCGGGGAGCTGTTTTTT.

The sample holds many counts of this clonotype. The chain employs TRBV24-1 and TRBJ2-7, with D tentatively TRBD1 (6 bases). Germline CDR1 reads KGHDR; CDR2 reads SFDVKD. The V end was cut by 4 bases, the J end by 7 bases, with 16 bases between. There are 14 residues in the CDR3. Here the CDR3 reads CATSEPGTSGEQYF. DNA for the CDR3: TGTGCCACCAGTGAACCCGGGACATCCGGGGAGCAGTACTTC.

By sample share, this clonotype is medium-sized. The CDR3 coding sequence is TGTGCCAGCTCACCAGCTTTATCCGGGGAGCAGTTCTTC. This gives the protein CASSPALSGEQFF. The chain recombines TRBV18 with TRBJ2-1, with D unclear. The germline V gene encodes CDR1 KGHSH and CDR2 LQKENI. This CDR3 has 13 amino acids. Trimming pared 2 bases from V and 10 bases from J, leaving 12 bases between.

The CDR3 loop is CASSGRGGSGNTIYF. The CDR3 region has the DNA TGTGCCAGCAGCGGACGGGGAGGGTCTGGAAACACCATATATTTT. V is TRBV6-1 and J is TRBJ1-3, with D uncertain. CDR3 length equals 15 residues. Trimming cost V 6 bases and J 1 base, with 13 bases left between them. CDR1 MNHNS and CDR2 SASEGT come from the germline V gene.

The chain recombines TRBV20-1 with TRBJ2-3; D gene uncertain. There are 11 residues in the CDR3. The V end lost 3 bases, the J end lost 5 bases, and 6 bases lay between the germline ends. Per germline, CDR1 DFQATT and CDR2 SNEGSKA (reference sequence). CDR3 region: CSASFRDTQYF. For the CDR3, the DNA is TGCAGTGCTAGTTTCAGAGATACGCAGTATTTT.

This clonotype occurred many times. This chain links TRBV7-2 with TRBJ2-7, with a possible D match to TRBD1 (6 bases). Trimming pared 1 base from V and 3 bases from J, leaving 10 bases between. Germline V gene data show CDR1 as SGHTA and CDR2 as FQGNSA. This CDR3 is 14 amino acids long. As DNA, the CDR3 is TGTGCCAGCAGCTTAGAGGGGACAATCTACGAGCAGTACTTC. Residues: CASSLEGTIYEQYF.

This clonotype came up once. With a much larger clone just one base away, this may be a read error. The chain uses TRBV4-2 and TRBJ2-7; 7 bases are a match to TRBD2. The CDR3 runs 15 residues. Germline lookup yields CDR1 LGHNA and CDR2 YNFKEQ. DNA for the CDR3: TGTACCAGCAGCACGGAGGGAGCGGGAACGTGGGAGCAGTACTTC. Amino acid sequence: CTSSTEGAGTWEQYF.

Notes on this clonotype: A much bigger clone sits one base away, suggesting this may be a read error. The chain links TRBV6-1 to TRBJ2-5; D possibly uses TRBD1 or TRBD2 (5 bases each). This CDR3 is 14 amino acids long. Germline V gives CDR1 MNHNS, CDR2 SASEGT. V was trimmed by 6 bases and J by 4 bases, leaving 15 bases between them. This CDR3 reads CASSTRDVRETQYF. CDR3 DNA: TGTGCCAGCAGCACCCGGGACGTGAGAGAGACCCAGTACTTC.

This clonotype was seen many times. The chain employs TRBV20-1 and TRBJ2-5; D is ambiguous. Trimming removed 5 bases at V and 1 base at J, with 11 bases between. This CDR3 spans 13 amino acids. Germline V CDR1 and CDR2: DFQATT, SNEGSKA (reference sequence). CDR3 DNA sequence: TGCAGTGCTGGCGGCCAATCCCAAGAGACCCAGTACTTC. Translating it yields CSAGGQSQETQYF.

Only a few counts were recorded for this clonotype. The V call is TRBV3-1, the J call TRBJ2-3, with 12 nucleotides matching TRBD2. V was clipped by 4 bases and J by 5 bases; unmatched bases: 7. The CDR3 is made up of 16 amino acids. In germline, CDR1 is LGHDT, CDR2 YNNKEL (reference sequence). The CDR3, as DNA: TGTGCCAGCAGCCGCCGACTAGCGGGAGTCGAAGATACGCAGTATTTT. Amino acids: CASSRRLAGVEDTQYF.

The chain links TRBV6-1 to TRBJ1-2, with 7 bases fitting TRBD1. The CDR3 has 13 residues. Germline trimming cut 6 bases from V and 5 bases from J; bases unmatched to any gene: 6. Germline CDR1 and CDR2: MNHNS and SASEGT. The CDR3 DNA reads TGTGCCAGCAGGGGCGACAGGGCGTATGGCTACACCTTC. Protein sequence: CASRGDRAYGYTF.

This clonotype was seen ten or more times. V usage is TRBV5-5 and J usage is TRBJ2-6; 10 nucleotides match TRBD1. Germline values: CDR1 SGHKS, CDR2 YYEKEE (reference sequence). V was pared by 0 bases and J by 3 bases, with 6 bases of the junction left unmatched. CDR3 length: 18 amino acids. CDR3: CASSLGRQGAGGANVLTF. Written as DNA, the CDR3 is TGTGCCAGCAGCTTGGGTCGACAGGGGGCTGGTGGGGCCAACGTCCTGACTTTC.

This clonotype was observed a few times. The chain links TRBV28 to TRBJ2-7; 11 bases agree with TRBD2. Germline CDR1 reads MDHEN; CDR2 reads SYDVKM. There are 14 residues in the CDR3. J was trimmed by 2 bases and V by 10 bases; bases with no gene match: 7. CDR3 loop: CATRLAGLTYEQYF. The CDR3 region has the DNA TGTGCCACCAGACTAGCGGGACTTACCTACGAGCAGTACTTC. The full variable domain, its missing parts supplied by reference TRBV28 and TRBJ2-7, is DVKVTQSSRYLVKRTGEKVFLECVQDMDHENMFWYRQDPGLGLRLIYFSYDVKMKEKGDIPEGYSVSREKKERFSLILESASTNQTSMYLCATRLAGLTYEQYFGPGTRLTVT.

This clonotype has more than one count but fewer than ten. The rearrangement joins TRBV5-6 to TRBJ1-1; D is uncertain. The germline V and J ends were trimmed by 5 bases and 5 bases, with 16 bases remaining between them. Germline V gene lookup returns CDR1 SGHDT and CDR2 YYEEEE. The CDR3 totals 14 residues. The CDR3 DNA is TGTGCCAGCAGATTCATGCGTTATGGAACTGAAGCTTTCTTT. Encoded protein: CASRFMRYGTEAFF.

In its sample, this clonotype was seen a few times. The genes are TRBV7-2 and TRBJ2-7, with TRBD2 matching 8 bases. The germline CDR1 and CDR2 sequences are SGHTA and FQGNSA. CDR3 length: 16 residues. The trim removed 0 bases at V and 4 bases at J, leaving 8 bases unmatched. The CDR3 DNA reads TGTGCCAGCAGCTTAGCGAGAGCGGGAGAGGGATACGAGCAGTACTTC. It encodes CASSLARAGEGYEQYF. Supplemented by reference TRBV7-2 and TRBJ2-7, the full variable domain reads GAGVSQSPSNKVTEKGKDVELRCDPISGHTALYWYRQSLGQGLEFLIYFQGNSAPDKSGLPSDRFSAERTGGSVSTLTIQRTQQEDSAVYLCASSLARAGEGYEQYFGPGTRLTVT.

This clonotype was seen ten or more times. The CDR3 region is CASRRDSSYEQYF. The DNA for the CDR3 is TGTGCCAGCAGACGGGACAGTTCCTACGAGCAGTACTTC. The rearrangement joins TRBV12-3 or TRBV12-4 to TRBJ2-7; 7 nucleotides align to TRBD1. The J segment lost 1 base and the V segment lost 6 bases, leaving 3 bases of the junction unmatched. The CDR3 has 13 residues.

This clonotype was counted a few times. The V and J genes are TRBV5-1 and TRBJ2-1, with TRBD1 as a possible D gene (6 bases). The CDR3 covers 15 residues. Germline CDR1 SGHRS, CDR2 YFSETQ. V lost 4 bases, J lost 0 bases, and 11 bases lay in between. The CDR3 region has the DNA TGCGCCAGCAGCCTCCGGGACACCTCCTACAATGAGCAGTTCTTC. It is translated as CASSLRDTSYNEQFF. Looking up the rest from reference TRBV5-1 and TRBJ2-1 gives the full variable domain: KAGVTQTPRYLIKTRGQQVTLSCSPISGHRSVSWYQQTPGQGLQFLFEYFSETQRNKGNFPGRFSGRQFSNSRSEMNVSTLELGDSALYLCASSLRDTSYNEQFFGPGTRLTVL.

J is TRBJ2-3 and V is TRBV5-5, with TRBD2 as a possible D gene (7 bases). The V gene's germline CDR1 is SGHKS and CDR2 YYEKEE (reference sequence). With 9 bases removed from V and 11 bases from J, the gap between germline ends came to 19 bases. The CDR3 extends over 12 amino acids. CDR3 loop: CAIGPGGRKQYF. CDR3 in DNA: TGTGCCATCGGCCCCGGGGGGCGTAAGCAGTATTTT.

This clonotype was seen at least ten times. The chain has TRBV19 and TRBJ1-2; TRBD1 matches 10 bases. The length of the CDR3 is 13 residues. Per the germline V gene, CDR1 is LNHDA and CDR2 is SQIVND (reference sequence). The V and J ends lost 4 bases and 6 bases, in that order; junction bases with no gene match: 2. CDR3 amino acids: CASSTTGGDGYTF. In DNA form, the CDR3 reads TGTGCCAGTAGTACGACAGGGGGCGATGGCTACACCTTC.

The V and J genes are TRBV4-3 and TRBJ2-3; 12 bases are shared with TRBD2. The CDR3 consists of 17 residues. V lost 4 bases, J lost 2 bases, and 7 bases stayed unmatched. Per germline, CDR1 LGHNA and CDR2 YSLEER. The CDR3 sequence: CASSPTPSGRVTDTQYF. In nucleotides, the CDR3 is TGCGCCAGCAGCCCGACCCCTAGCGGGAGGGTCACAGATACGCAGTATTTT.

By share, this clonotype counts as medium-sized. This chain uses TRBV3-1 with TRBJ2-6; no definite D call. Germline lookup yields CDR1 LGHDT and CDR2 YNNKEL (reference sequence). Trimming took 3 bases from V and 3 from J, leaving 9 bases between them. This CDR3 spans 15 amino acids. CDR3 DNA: TGTGCCAGCAGCCATGGCGTTGGTGGGGCCAACGTCCTGACTTTC. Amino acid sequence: CASSHGVGGANVLTF.